This T cell receptor beta chain was found in a study of blood T cell repertoires in COVID-19. Study summary: The study drew acute and convalescent COVID-19 samples from the United States, Italy and Spain. Nucleic acid was either cDNA or gDNA, and it came from T cells, B-cell-depleted T cells, or PBMCs.

As processed by the authors: Quantification of nucleated cells was approximated via reference gene primer amplification. Measured with immunoSEQ multiplex PCR; TCRdb has only the in-frame clones, and not every one. V and J calls and clone size come straight from that table; D and trimming were deduced from the DNA. The table has about 40,000 clones, roughly nine tenths seen once; the top ten hold roughly a sixth. The CDR3 is made up of 11 amino acids. Germline V gene data show CDR1 as MNHEY and CDR2 as SVGAGI. V gave up 6 bases and J gave up 6 bases, with 8 bases separating them. The clonotype originates from a man between 65 and 85 years old with active COVID-19. Sequences were obtained from peripheral blood. V gene TRBV6-5 combines with J gene TRBJ1-1, with D hard to call. CDR3 DNA: TGTGCCAGCAGAGAGGGTTCTGAAGCTTTCTTT. Translation: CASREGSEAFF.